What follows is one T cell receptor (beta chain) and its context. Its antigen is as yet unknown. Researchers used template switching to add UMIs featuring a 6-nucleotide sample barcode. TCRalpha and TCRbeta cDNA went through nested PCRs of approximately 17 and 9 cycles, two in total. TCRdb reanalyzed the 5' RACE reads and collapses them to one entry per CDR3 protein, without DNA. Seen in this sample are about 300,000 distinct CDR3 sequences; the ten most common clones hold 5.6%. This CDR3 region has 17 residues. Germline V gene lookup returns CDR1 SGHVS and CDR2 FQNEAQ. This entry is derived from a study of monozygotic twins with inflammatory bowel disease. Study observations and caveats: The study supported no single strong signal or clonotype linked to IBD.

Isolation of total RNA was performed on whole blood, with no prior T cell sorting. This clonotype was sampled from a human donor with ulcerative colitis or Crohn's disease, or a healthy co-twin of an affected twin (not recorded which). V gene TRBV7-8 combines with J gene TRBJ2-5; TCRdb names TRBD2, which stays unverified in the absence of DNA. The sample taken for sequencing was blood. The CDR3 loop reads CASSSGLAAVGWETQYF.